Presented here are 14 T cell receptor beta chains from one specimen sequenced in a study of cytomegalovirus exposure and HLA in healthy donors. Use of 60 Vbeta and 13 Jbeta primers characterized the PCR. Data came from immunoSEQ multiplex PCR; TCRdb stores just in-frame clones and leaves some out. Its table lists approximately 70,000 clones. Source material: PBMCs. Every receptor here comes from a woman aged 40 to 55 in good health and CMV-seropositive.

This chain uses TRBV7-3 with TRBJ1-2, with TRBD1 matching 7 bases. V lost 5 bases, J lost 4 bases, and 4 bases stayed unmatched. Germline CDR1 and CDR2: SGHTA and FQGTGA. The CDR3 runs to 13 residues. The CDR3 is CASSIGTAYGYTF. The CDR3 DNA reads as TGTGCCAGCAGCATCGGGACAGCCTATGGCTACACCTTC.

This sequence joins TRBV9 and TRBJ2-3, with 9 nucleotides matching TRBD1. Germline V gene lookup returns CDR1 SGDLS and CDR2 YYNGEE. CDR3 size: 15 residues. With 1 base clipped from V and 3 bases from J, the junction kept 3 bases outside the gene matches. The CDR3 loop reads CASSVRQGETDTQYF. The CDR3, as DNA: TGTGCCAGCAGCGTACGACAGGGGGAAACAGATACGCAGTATTTT.

The V call is TRBV7-6, the J call TRBJ2-3; TRBD2 aligns across 12 bases. This CDR3 contains 17 residues. CDR1 SGHVS and CDR2 FNYEAQ come from the germline V gene. Trimming removed 7 bases from V and 0 bases from J; junction bases left unmatched: 8. CDR3 in amino acids: CASKKLAGGTSTDTQYF. The CDR3 DNA follows: TGTGCCAGCAAAAAACTAGCGGGAGGCACTAGCACAGATACGCAGTATTTT.

This rearrangement joins TRBV28 to TRBJ2-2; D call uncertain. Germline CDR1 is MDHEN and CDR2 is SYDVKM. The CDR3 is 14 amino acids. V was shortened by 3 bases and J by 6 bases, with 11 bases between the two germline ends. In DNA form, the CDR3 reads TGTGCCAGCAGTTTGGCCGCGGTGTCCGGGGAGCTGTTTTTT. This codes for CASSLAAVSGELFF.

The chain combines TRBV2 with TRBJ2-2; 12 bases map to TRBD1. This CDR3 is 16 amino acids long. Germline V lookup: CDR1 SNHLY, CDR2 FYNNEI. The trim removed 6 bases at V and 10 bases at J, leaving 12 bases unmatched. CDR3 in amino acids: CASSAYTGTGGEELFF. DNA for the CDR3: TGTGCCAGCAGCGCCTATACCGGGACAGGGGGCGAGGAGCTGTTTTTT.

The chain has TRBV19 and TRBJ2-7, with D possibly TRBD2 on 5 matching bases. The CDR3 has 13 residues. V was clipped by 5 bases and J by 3 bases, with 11 bases between them. The germline V gene has CDR1 LNHDA and CDR2 SQIVND (reference sequence). The chain's CDR3 is CASSSGLIYEQYF. The CDR3 bases are TGTGCCAGTAGTTCAGGACTGATCTACGAGCAGTACTTC. Complete variable domain (other parts from reference TRBV19 and TRBJ2-7): DGGITQSPKYLFRKEGQNVTLSCEQNLNHDAMYWYRQDPGQGLRLIYYSQIVNDFQKGDIAEGYSVSREKKESFPLTVTSAQKNPTAFYLCASSSGLIYEQYFGPGTRLTVT.

The chain combines TRBV10-3 with TRBJ1-1; D possibly corresponds to TRBD1 (6 bases). This CDR3 spans 13 amino acids. V dropped 4 bases and J dropped 2 bases, with 8 bases sitting between them. Germline V gene data show CDR1 as ENHRY and CDR2 as SYGVKD. Here the CDR3 DNA reads TGTGCCATCAGTGCGGACAGAAACACTGAAGCTTTCTTT. It specifies CAISADRNTEAFF.

The chain carries TRBV19 and TRBJ1-2; 8 positions match TRBD1. Germline trimming cut 3 bases from V and 2 bases from J; bases unmatched to any gene: 8. Germline lookup yields CDR1 LNHDA and CDR2 SQIVND (reference sequence). The CDR3 sequence is 16 residues long. CDR3 in DNA: TGTGCCAGTAGTATCCCTCAGGGGGCGGCAAACTATGGCTACACCTTC. This encodes CASSIPQGAANYGYTF. Looking up the rest from reference TRBV19 and TRBJ1-2 gives the full variable domain: DGGITQSPKYLFRKEGQNVTLSCEQNLNHDAMYWYRQDPGQGLRLIYYSQIVNDFQKGDIAEGYSVSREKKESFPLTVTSAQKNPTAFYLCASSIPQGAANYGYTFGSGTRLTVV.

The chain carries TRBV5-6 and TRBJ2-1, with TRBD2 identical over 11 bases. With V trimmed by 2 bases and J by 5 bases, 3 bases remained unmatched. The CDR3 is 15 residues long. Germline V lookup: CDR1 SGHDT, CDR2 YYEEEE. CDR3 in amino acids: CASSLLAGEDNEQFF. The CDR3 DNA reads as TGTGCCAGCAGCTTACTAGCGGGGGAAGACAATGAGCAGTTCTTC.

The chain uses TRBV19 and TRBJ2-5; 15 nucleotides align to TRBD2. The CDR3 runs 16 residues. The ends lost 5 bases at V and 4 bases at J; junction bases unmatched: 5. Per germline, CDR1 LNHDA and CDR2 SQIVND (reference sequence). The CDR3 reads CASSSPGLAGGETQYF. The CDR3 DNA reads TGTGCCAGTAGTTCTCCGGGACTAGCGGGAGGAGAGACCCAGTACTTC.

The chain uses TRBV25-1 and TRBJ2-5; the match to TRBD2 covers 7 bases. The J call is uncertain, as TRBJ2-7 better fits the DNA end. The CDR3 spans 14 residues. The germline V gene has CDR1 MGHDK and CDR2 SYGVNS. In nucleotides, the CDR3 is TGTGCCAGCAGGGGAGGGCAGGGTGCCCACGAGCAGTACTTC. Residues: CASRGGQGAHEQYF.

The chain has TRBV19 and TRBJ1-5, with 9 bases matching TRBD1. CDR3 length: 15 amino acids. Germline V gene sequence: CDR1 LNHDA, CDR2 SQIVND (reference sequence). Losses at the gene ends were 7 bases for V and 2 bases for J; bases not matched to a gene: 6. The CDR3 protein is CASISGQGGNQPQHF. CDR3 coding DNA: TGTGCCAGTATTTCGGGACAGGGCGGCAATCAGCCCCAGCATTTT.

CDR3 nucleotide sequence: TGTGCCAGTAGCCTGACAGGTTCCTACAATGAGCAGTTCTTC. Its protein product is CASSLTGSYNEQFF. The rearrangement links TRBV19 to TRBJ2-1; a possible D gene is TRBD1 (6 bases). Trimming pared 6 bases from V and 1 base from J, leaving 10 bases between. CDR1 is LNHDA, CDR2 SQIVND, per germline (reference sequence). The CDR3 length is 14 residues. The entire variable domain, with the rest obtained from reference TRBV19 and TRBJ2-1, is as follows: DGGITQSPKYLFRKEGQNVTLSCEQNLNHDAMYWYRQDPGQGLRLIYYSQIVNDFQKGDIAEGYSVSREKKESFPLTVTSAQKNPTAFYLCASSLTGSYNEQFFGPGTRLTVL.

The rearrangement links TRBV13 to TRBJ1-2; D possibly corresponds to TRBD1 (6 bases). The length of the CDR3 is 12 residues. Germline CDR1 and CDR2: PRHDT and FYEKMQ (reference sequence). The V gene lost 8 bases and the J gene lost 7 bases, with 14 bases spanning the gap. The CDR3 nucleotides are TGTGCCAGCTCCAGGGCAGGGGTTGGCTACACCTTC. Its translation is CASSRAGVGYTF.